This record concerns one TCR beta chain sequence. The CDR3 sequence is 12 residues long. CDR1 and CDR2 (germline): WSHSY, SAAADI. V was trimmed by 2 bases and J by 7 bases, leaving 6 bases between them. Using immunoSEQ multiplex PCR, the repertoire was profiled, and TCRdb retains in-frame clones only, with some absent. This sample has 250,000 to 300,000 clones, with more than 65% found just once. This entry is derived from a study of blood T cell repertoires in COVID-19. Study information: Sources were T cells, B-cell-depleted T cells, or PBMCs; the material itself was cDNA or gDNA.

What was sequenced was peripheral blood. V is TRBV10-2 and J is TRBJ2-4; tentatively, D is TRBD2 (5 bases). The clonotype originates from a woman aged 18-29 years with acute or convalescent COVID-19. This CDR3 is CASSETGNIQYF. The CDR3 coding sequence is TGCGCCAGCAGTGAGACGGGGAACATTCAGTACTTC.